One sample yielded the 14 T cell receptor beta chains listed below, sequenced in a study of blood T cell repertoires in COVID-19. The protocol was immunoSEQ multiplex PCR, while the TCRdb copy is restricted to in-frame clones and leaves out a portion. This repertoire shows fewer than 250,000 clones, around four fifths found once; its top ten account for about 11%. The sample was peripheral blood. Receptor source: a woman older than 75 with COVID-19, enrolled during active disease.

This chain connects TRBV7-2 to TRBJ1-1; a possible D gene is TRBD1 (5 bases). CDR3 length equals 14 residues. V was clipped by 3 bases and J by 5 bases, with 13 bases between them. Looked up from germline, CDR1 is SGHTA and CDR2 is FQGNSA. The CDR3 region is CASSFQGAGTEAFF. The CDR3, as DNA: TGTGCCAGCAGCTTTCAGGGAGCGGGAACTGAAGCTTTCTTT. Using reference TRBV7-2 and TRBJ1-1 for the parts outside the CDR3, the full variable domain is GAGVSQSPSNKVTEKGKDVELRCDPISGHTALYWYRQSLGQGLEFLIYFQGNSAPDKSGLPSDRFSAERTGGSVSTLTIQRTQQEDSAVYLCASSFQGAGTEAFFGQGTRLTVV.

This chain uses TRBV6-5 with TRBJ2-5; D is uncertain. The CDR3 covers 13 residues. CDR1 and CDR2 from the germline V gene are MNHEY and SVGAGI. V lost 6 bases to trimming and J lost 2 bases, with 10 bases between them. The CDR3 DNA is TGTGCCAGCAGCCGCCGGAGTCAAGAGACCCAGTACTTC. Its translation is CASSRRSQETQYF.

The chain uses TRBV28 and TRBJ2-5, with TRBD2 matching over 8 bases. The CDR3 spans 14 residues. V shed 8 bases, J shed 4 bases, and the junction held 9 bases outside the gene matches. The germline V gene encodes CDR1 MDHEN and CDR2 SYDVKM. CDR3 nucleotides: TGTGCCAGCCACGGGGGACTAGGTTCAGAGACCCAGTACTTC. It is translated as CASHGGLGSETQYF.

The chain has TRBV2 and TRBJ1-2; 8 bases line up with TRBD1. Germline CDR1 and CDR2: SNHLY and FYNNEI. Trimming cost V 3 bases and J 2 bases; bases outside gene matches: 8. This CDR3 region has 16 residues. The CDR3 DNA is TGTGCCAGCAGTGAGTCATCAGGGGGCGCAAACTATGGCTACACCTTC. It is translated as CASSESSGGANYGYTF.

This chain connects TRBV6-5 to TRBJ1-4, with TRBD1 matching 7 bases. Germline V lookup: CDR1 MNHEY, CDR2 SVGAGI. The CDR3 is 13 amino acids. This CDR3 reads CATKGAQNEKLFF. CDR3 nucleotide sequence: TGTGCTACAAAGGGGGCTCAAAATGAAAAACTGTTTTTT.

The CDR3 spells CASTKGTPYEQYV. The CDR3 bases are TGTGCCAGCACCAAAGGGACACCCTACGAGCAGTACGTC. This chain connects TRBV28 to TRBJ2-7, with D perhaps TRBD1 (6 bases). V shed 7 bases and J shed 2 bases, with 12 bases lying between them. From germline, CDR1 is MDHEN and CDR2 SYDVKM. The CDR3 contains 13 residues.

The rearrangement links TRBV7-9 to TRBJ1-2, with 10 bases lining up with TRBD1. The CDR3 is 16 amino acids. Germline V gives CDR1 SEHNR, CDR2 FQNEAQ (reference sequence). V lost 9 bases, J lost 2 bases, and 12 bases stayed unmatched. CDR3: CASSNYGTGVNYGYTF. CDR3 nucleotide sequence: TGTGCCAGTTCTAATTACGGGACAGGGGTCAACTATGGCTACACCTTC.

V gene TRBV6-5 combines with J gene TRBJ2-4, with a tentative D call TRBD1 (5 bases). Germline V CDR1 and CDR2: MNHEY, SVGAGI. The CDR3 covers 15 residues. Trimming removed 5 bases from V and 5 bases from J, with 16 bases in between. CDR3 sequence: CASSRQLTDQNIQYF. The CDR3 region has the DNA TGTGCCAGCAGTCGACAGCTGACGGACCAAAACATTCAGTACTTC.

The V gene is TRBV19, the J gene TRBJ2-6, with D unclear. Trimming removed 3 bases from V and 3 bases from J, with 21 bases in between. The CDR3 spans 19 residues. From germline, CDR1 is LNHDA and CDR2 SQIVND (reference sequence). CDR3 nucleotides: TGTGCCAGTAGTATTCTCGTACCCCAAACTGGAGATGGGGCCAACGTCCTGACTTTC. This translates into CASSILVPQTGDGANVLTF.

The gene calls are TRBV21-1 and TRBJ1-2. TRBV21-1 is labeled a pseudogene. The CDR3 totals 20 residues. This chain's CDR3 is CASSNKEGWAGVLLNYGYTF. CDR3 coding DNA: TGTGCCAGCAGCAATAAGGAGGGTTGGGCAGGCGTCCTCCTGAACTATGGCTACACCTTC.

The genes are TRBV7-2 and TRBJ1-3; perhaps TRBD1 as D (6 bases). Trimming left V 10 bases short and J 0 bases short, with 13 bases between. The germline CDR1 and CDR2 sequences are SGHTA and FQGNSA. The CDR3 totals 14 residues. CDR3: CATSQGFSGNTIYF. DNA for the CDR3: TGTGCCACTTCGCAGGGGTTCTCTGGAAACACCATATATTTT.

The chain links TRBV10-2 to TRBJ1-1; D gene ambiguous. Germline CDR1 is WSHSY and CDR2 is SAAADI. Trimming removed 8 bases from V and 5 bases from J, with 21 bases in between. CDR3 length equals 15 residues. In nucleotides, the CDR3 is TGCGCCAGCCTTCAAACCCCCTCTAGCATAACTGAAGCTTTCTTT. It is translated as CASLQTPSSITEAFF.

The rearrangement joins TRBV4-2 to TRBJ2-1; 11 bases align to TRBD2. The V gene's germline CDR1 is LGHNA and CDR2 YNFKEQ. The CDR3 totals 17 residues. V trimming: 3 bases; J trimming: 1 base; junction bases outside the gene matches: 5. The DNA of the CDR3 is TGTGCCAGCAGCCATGCTAGCGGGGGGAGTTCCTACAATGAGCAGTTCTTC. Translated, it gives CASSHASGGSSYNEQFF.

This chain links TRBV6-5 with TRBJ1-2; the D is unclear. V lost 4 bases, J lost 4 bases, and 13 bases lay in between. The CDR3 is 14 amino acids. CDR1 is MNHEY and CDR2 is SVGAGI in the germline V gene. CDR3 in DNA: TGTGCCAGCAGTTCCCGGTTTCCGGGCTATGGCTACACCTTC. It codes for CASSSRFPGYGYTF.